Listed below are T cell receptor beta chains from one sample, sequenced in a study of shared clonotypes between healthy human individuals. Profiled with immunoSEQ multiplex PCR; TCRdb holds only in-frame clones, not every one. The data show under 650,000 clones, about 96% seen once. Sequencing was performed on naive CD4+ T cells sorted from blood. The receptor source for this set is a woman in her twenties or thirties in good health. CDR3s include the opening cysteine and the closing phenylalanine or tryptophan. D genes are given only for firm matches.

D	V	J	DNA	CDR3
-	TRBV4-2	TRBJ1-3	TGTGCCCCTCCGGCCCTTGTGAGATACGGAAACACCATATATTTT	CAPPALVRYGNTIYF
-	TRBV5-4	TRBJ2-3	TGTGCCAGCAGCGGGCCAAAAGGCCTACCACCAGATACGCAGTATTTT	CASSGPKGLPPDTQYF
TRBD1	TRBV9	TRBJ2-5	TGTGCCAGCAGCCATCCGACAGGGTGGGGAGAGACCCAGTACTTC	CASSHPTGWGETQYF
-	TRBV6-5	TRBJ2-2	TGTGCCAGCAGTTACTCGCAGGGGTACGGCGGGGAGCTGTTTTTT	CASSYSQGYGGELFF
TRBD1	TRBV18	TRBJ1-5	TGTGCCAGCTCAACTATGGGACAGGGAAACAATCAGCCCCAGCATTTT	CASSTMGQGNNQPQHF
TRBD1	TRBV5-1	TRBJ2-7	TGCGCCAGCAGCTCGGCAATCGGGACAGTTGGCGAGCAGTACTTC	CASSSAIGTVGEQYF
-	TRBV5-1	TRBJ1-1	TGCGCCAGCAGTACAGGAGTGGCTGAAGCTTTCTTT	CASSTGVAEAFF
-	TRBV28	TRBJ2-7	TGTGCCAGCGGTTCGGGGGCTCGGTTTTCCGAGCAGTACTTC	CASGSGARFSEQYF
-	TRBV2	TRBJ1-4	TGTGCCAGCACCGAGGGGATTTGGCAGGAAAAACTGTTTTTT	CASTEGIWQEKLFF
-	TRBV6-5	TRBJ1-5	TGTGCCAGCAGTTACTCGTCGGTAAATCAGCCCCAGCATTTT	CASSYSSVNQPQHF